The 26 T cell receptor beta chains presented below share a single source sample, sequenced in a study of shared clonotypes between healthy human individuals. This table comes from immunoSEQ multiplex PCR, and its TCRdb copy is limited to in-frame clones, with some not included. The table includes 2 million to 3 million clones, approximately 94% detected once. The specimen sequenced was naive CD4+ T cells sorted from blood. The subset: CD45RA+ positively selected. These receptors were collected from a man between 18 and 35 years old in good health.

The rearrangement uses TRBV18 and TRBJ1-4, with D possibly matching TRBD1 (5 bases). The CDR3 loop spans 16 amino acids. Trimming left V 1 base short and J 8 bases short, with 17 bases between. Germline lookup yields CDR1 KGHSH and CDR2 LQKENI. The CDR3: CASSPRGSQSLEKLFF. Here the CDR3 DNA reads TGTGCCAGCTCACCACGGGGCAGTCAATCCCTAGAAAAACTGTTTTTT.

This clone was seen a single time. The chain couples TRBV7-9 to TRBJ2-7, with 7 bases identical to TRBD1. This CDR3 comprises 13 residues. The germline V gene has CDR1 SEHNR and CDR2 FQNEAQ (reference sequence). With V trimmed by 5 bases and J by 2 bases, 3 bases remained unmatched. As DNA, the CDR3 is TGTGCCAGCAGCCGGGACAGTCCCTACGAGCAGTACTTC. Its protein is CASSRDSPYEQYF.

This chain uses TRBV19 with TRBJ1-1; 8 bases map to TRBD1. Germline CDR1 and CDR2: LNHDA and SQIVND (reference sequence). After removal of 7 bases from V and 5 bases from J, the junction contained 9 bases not matched to a gene. The CDR3 contains 14 residues. For the CDR3, the DNA is TGTGCCAGTACCGTGACAGGGGCGGGAACTGAAGCTTTCTTT. Encoded protein: CASTVTGAGTEAFF.

The chain recombines TRBV4-1 with TRBJ2-5, with D perhaps matching TRBD2 (5 bases). The length of the CDR3 is 14 residues. Germline V gene lookup returns CDR1 MGHRA and CDR2 YSYEKL. V shed 6 bases and J shed 1 base, with 12 bases lying between them. CDR3 nucleotides: TGCGCCAGCAGTCGAACGGAGGTCCAAGAGACCCAGTACTTC. This encodes CASSRTEVQETQYF.

The V call is TRBV28, the J call TRBJ1-1; D gene ambiguous. The CDR3 totals 15 residues. Deletions cut 6 bases from V and 0 bases from J, with 14 bases between. Germline lookup yields CDR1 MDHEN and CDR2 SYDVKM. The CDR3 coding sequence is TGTGCCAGCAGCACACCGGGGAGGGTGAACACTGAAGCTTTCTTT. Translated: CASSTPGRVNTEAFF. The full variable domain, with the rest looked up from reference TRBV28 and TRBJ1-1, is DVKVTQSSRYLVKRTGEKVFLECVQDMDHENMFWYRQDPGLGLRLIYFSYDVKMKEKGDIPEGYSVSREKKERFSLILESASTNQTSMYLCASSTPGRVNTEAFFGQGTRLTVV.

The V and J genes are TRBV27 and TRBJ1-5; D not resolved. Germline V lookup: CDR1 MNHEY, CDR2 SMNVEV (reference sequence). Trimming removed 2 bases at V and 6 bases at J, with 8 bases between. The CDR3 sequence is 13 residues long. In DNA form, the CDR3 reads TGTGCCAGCAGTTTAGGAAGGGTTCAGCCCCAGCATTTT. Translation gives CASSLGRVQPQHF.

The rearrangement joins TRBV12-5 to TRBJ2-4; TRBD1 matches at 8 bases. Germline lookup yields CDR1 LGHNT and CDR2 FRNRAP. The J segment lost 9 bases and the V segment lost 1 base, leaving 11 bases of the junction unmatched. The CDR3 totals 16 residues. In DNA form, the CDR3 reads TGTGCTAGTGGTTTGGAGGGACAGGCCGGATTCAGCATTCAGTACTTC. Protein: CASGLEGQAGFSIQYF.

This sequence joins TRBV6-6 and TRBJ2-5; D may match TRBD1 or TRBD2 (5 bases each). The CDR3 is made up of 13 amino acids. The V end was cut by 6 bases, the J end by 11 bases, with 19 bases between. From germline, CDR1 is MNHNY and CDR2 SVGAGI (reference sequence). This chain's CDR3 is CASRGTFSEKQYF. The CDR3 nucleotides read TGTGCCAGCAGGGGGACGTTCTCTGAGAAGCAGTACTTC.

The gene calls are TRBV4-1 and TRBJ2-6, with D perhaps matching TRBD1 or TRBD2 (6 bases each). The germline V gene has CDR1 MGHRA and CDR2 YSYEKL. The CDR3 spans 16 residues. Trimming removed 0 bases from V and 3 bases from J, with 9 bases in between. CDR3 protein: CASSQEGGLGANVLTF. Written as DNA, the CDR3 is TGCGCCAGCAGCCAAGAGGGGGGCCTTGGGGCCAACGTCCTGACTTTC.

This chain connects TRBV7-9 to TRBJ2-1; D is unclear. The CDR3 runs 19 residues. Trimming removed 2 bases at V and 12 bases at J, with 32 bases between. CDR1 is SEHNR, CDR2 FQNEAQ, per germline (reference sequence). The CDR3: CASSLLLVLASEGNSAQFF. The CDR3 nucleotides are TGTGCCAGCAGCTTACTACTTGTCTTGGCGTCGGAAGGAAATTCGGCGCAGTTCTTC.

Remarks on this clone: An end of the junction does not agree with germline; a read error may underlie this. V usage is TRBV7-2 and J usage is TRBJ2-5; D is uncertain. CDR1 is SGHTA and CDR2 is FQGNSA in the germline V gene. The length of the CDR3 is 13 residues. The CDR3 nucleotides are TGTGCCAGCAGCTCAGCACCACAAGGGACCCAGTACTTC. As protein: CASSSAPQGTQYF.

J is TRBJ2-2 and V is TRBV6-5, with a possible D match to TRBD2 (6 bases). Germline V lookup: CDR1 MNHEY, CDR2 SVGAGI. V shed 6 bases and J shed 4 bases, with 15 bases lying between them. The CDR3 has 15 residues. The CDR3 DNA follows: TGTGCCAGCAGGACCAGGGAAGCGGGCACCGGGGAGCTGTTTTTT. Its protein product is CASRTREAGTGELFF.

Concerning this clone: In the same sample, other DNA sequences code for this CDR3. The J gene is TRBJ2-1, the V gene TRBV5-1, with 9 bases fitting TRBD2. The V and J ends lost 3 bases and 7 bases, in that order; junction bases with no gene match: 8. The germline CDR1 and CDR2 sequences are SGHRS and YFSETQ. The CDR3 sequence is 15 residues long. CDR3 in amino acids: CASSSLAGGLNEQFF. CDR3 bases: TGCGCCAGCAGCTCCCTGGCGGGGGGGCTGAATGAGCAGTTCTTC. Supplemented by reference TRBV5-1 and TRBJ2-1, the full variable domain reads KAGVTQTPRYLIKTRGQQVTLSCSPISGHRSVSWYQQTPGQGLQFLFEYFSETQRNKGNFPGRFSGRQFSNSRSEMNVSTLELGDSALYLCASSSLAGGLNEQFFGPGTRLTVL.

This clone was seen only once. The rearrangement links TRBV25-1 to TRBJ2-1; D is ambiguous. The CDR3 totals 15 residues. V lost 1 base and J 0 bases, leaving 7 bases between the germline ends. In germline, CDR1 is MGHDK, CDR2 SYGVNS. CDR3 nucleotides: TGTGCCAGCAGTGAATCGGTGATCTCCTACAATGAGCAGTTCTTC. Protein product: CASSESVISYNEQFF.

The V gene is TRBV7-2, the J gene TRBJ2-3, with 8 positions matching TRBD2. The germline gives CDR1 SGHTA, CDR2 FQGNSA. Germline trimming cut 3 bases from V and 1 base from J; bases unmatched to any gene: 6. The CDR3 loop spans 16 amino acids. CDR3 DNA sequence: TGTGCCAGCAGCTTGGGCGGGAGGATTGGCACAGATACGCAGTATTTT. Translating it yields CASSLGGRIGTDTQYF.

The chain is built from TRBV7-8 and TRBJ1-6; 7 bases agree with TRBD1. Germline V gene data show CDR1 as SGHVS and CDR2 as FQNEAQ. CDR3 size: 15 residues. The V and J ends lost 0 bases and 10 bases, in that order; junction bases with no gene match: 6. CDR3 sequence: CASSLAGTVLSPLHF. CDR3 nucleotide sequence: TGTGCCAGCAGCTTAGCCGGGACAGTATTATCACCCCTCCACTTT.

The rearrangement links TRBV7-2 to TRBJ2-2, with a possible D match to TRBD1 (6 bases). V lost 0 bases to trimming and J lost 1 base, with 12 bases between them. The CDR3 is 17 residues long. CDR1 is SGHTA and CDR2 is FQGNSA in the germline V gene. This chain's CDR3 is CASSLASGTLNTGELFF. CDR3 sequence (DNA): TGTGCCAGCAGCTTAGCGTCCGGGACATTGAACACCGGGGAGCTGTTTTTT.

To note about this clone: Other DNA sequences in the same sample also yield this CDR3. This chain links TRBV18 with TRBJ2-7; tentative D call: TRBD2 (6 bases). Germline values: CDR1 KGHSH, CDR2 LQKENI. The CDR3 extends over 14 amino acids. The V end was cut by 6 bases, the J end by 2 bases, with 14 bases between. The CDR3 sequence is CASSPPGLTYEQYF. Written as DNA, the CDR3 is TGTGCCAGCTCCCCCCCTGGACTAACCTACGAGCAGTACTTC.

The chain couples TRBV7-2 to TRBJ2-4; D gene unclear. The V gene lost 5 bases and the J gene lost 9 bases, with 8 bases spanning the gap. Germline V gene sequence: CDR1 SGHTA, CDR2 FQGNSA. The CDR3 runs 11 residues. CDR3 loop: CASSPSGIQYF. DNA for the CDR3: TGTGCCAGCAGCCCCTCCGGCATTCAGTACTTC.

The V call is TRBV5-6, the J call TRBJ2-1; 8 bases fit TRBD1. The V gene's germline CDR1 is SGHDT and CDR2 YYEEEE. The CDR3 has 15 amino acids. V shed 0 bases, J shed 5 bases, and the junction held 4 bases outside the gene matches. The CDR3, as DNA: TGTGCCAGCAGCTTGGCAGGGGGCCAGCACAATGAGCAGTTCTTC. Its translation is CASSLAGGQHNEQFF.

The chain joins TRBV7-9 to TRBJ2-5; 10 nucleotides agree with TRBD2. The CDR3 contains 15 residues. Germline lookup yields CDR1 SEHNR and CDR2 FQNEAQ (reference sequence). V shed 7 bases, J shed 5 bases, and the junction held 10 bases outside the gene matches. The CDR3 nucleotides are TGTGCCAGCACCTCTGGGCTAGCGGGGGTTGAGACCCAGTACTTC. Translating gives CASTSGLAGVETQYF. Based on the CDR3 plus reference TRBV7-9 and TRBJ2-5, the full variable domain is DTGVSQNPRHKITKRGQNVTFRCDPISEHNRLYWYRQTLGQGPEFLTYFQNEAQLEKSRLLSDRFSAERPKGSFSTLEIQRTEQGDSAMYLCASTSGLAGVETQYFGPGTRLLVL.

The V gene is TRBV9, the J gene TRBJ2-2, with no clear D. Germline V CDR1 and CDR2: SGDLS, YYNGEE. V was shortened by 10 bases and J by 3 bases, with 13 bases between the two germline ends. The CDR3 loop spans 13 amino acids. The CDR3 reads CAPKDTYTGELFF. In DNA form, the CDR3 reads TGTGCCCCAAAAGACACATACACCGGGGAGCTGTTTTTT.

The chain recombines TRBV5-4 with TRBJ2-3, with 9 nucleotides matching TRBD2. The germline V gene encodes CDR1 SGHNT and CDR2 YYREEE (reference sequence). V trimming: 0 bases; J trimming: 0 bases; junction bases outside the gene matches: 14. CDR3 size: 20 residues. CDR3 coding DNA: TGTGCCAGCAGCTTGGCCCCTCGAGGGGCGGGAGGGCCGAGCACAGATACGCAGTATTTT. The encoded protein is CASSLAPRGAGGPSTDTQYF.

The rearrangement links TRBV4-3 to TRBJ2-3; D call uncertain. Looked up from germline, CDR1 is LGHNA and CDR2 is YSLEER. With 3 bases removed from V and 9 bases from J, the gap between germline ends came to 13 bases. The CDR3 runs 13 residues. The CDR3: CASSQDGRSTQYF. CDR3 sequence (DNA): TGCGCCAGCAGCCAGGACGGGCGGTCAACGCAGTATTTT.

The chain carries TRBV5-4 and TRBJ1-2; D gene unclear. Per the germline V gene, CDR1 is SGHNT and CDR2 is YYREEE (reference sequence). The V end lost 4 bases, the J end lost 6 bases, and 13 bases lay between the germline ends. The CDR3 is 13 residues long. The DNA of the CDR3 is TGTGCCAGCAGCCACTCCGGTGGGAATGGCTACACCTTC. Translation: CASSHSGGNGYTF.

A single count supports this clone. The chain combines TRBV19 with TRBJ1-4; D not certain. The CDR3 is 14 amino acids. Germline values: CDR1 LNHDA, CDR2 SQIVND (reference sequence). V lost 8 bases, J lost 0 bases, and 10 bases lay in between. The CDR3 loop reads CASASVATNEKLFF. In DNA, the CDR3 is TGTGCCAGTGCGTCGGTGGCAACTAATGAAAAACTGTTTTTT.